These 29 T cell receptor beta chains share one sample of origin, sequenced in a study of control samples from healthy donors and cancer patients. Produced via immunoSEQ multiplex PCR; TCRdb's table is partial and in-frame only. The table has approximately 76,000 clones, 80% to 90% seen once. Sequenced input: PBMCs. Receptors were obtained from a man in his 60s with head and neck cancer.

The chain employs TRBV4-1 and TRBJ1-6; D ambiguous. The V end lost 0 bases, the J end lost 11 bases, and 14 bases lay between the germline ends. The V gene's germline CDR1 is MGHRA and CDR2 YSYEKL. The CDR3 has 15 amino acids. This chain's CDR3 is CASSQDMRNYPPLHF. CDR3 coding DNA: TGCGCCAGCAGCCAAGACATGCGGAATTACCCACCCCTCCACTTT.

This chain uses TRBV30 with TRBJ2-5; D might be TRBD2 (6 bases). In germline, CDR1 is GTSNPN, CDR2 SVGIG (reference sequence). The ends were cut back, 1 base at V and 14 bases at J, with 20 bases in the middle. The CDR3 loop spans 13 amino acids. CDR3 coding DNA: TGTGCCTGGAGTGGAAAGGCCGGCGGGGCATCTTACTTC. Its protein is CAWSGKAGGASYF.

The CDR3 DNA reads as TGTGCCAGCAGCTTAGCGGAGACCCAGCGGGGAACCATAGACAATGAGCAGTTCTTC. Translated: CASSLAETQRGTIDNEQFF. V gene TRBV11-1 combines with J gene TRBJ2-1, with 7 bases identical to TRBD2. The length of the CDR3 is 19 residues. The germline V gene has CDR1 SGHAT and CDR2 FQDESV (reference sequence). The J segment lost 5 bases and the V segment lost 0 bases, leaving 16 bases of the junction unmatched.

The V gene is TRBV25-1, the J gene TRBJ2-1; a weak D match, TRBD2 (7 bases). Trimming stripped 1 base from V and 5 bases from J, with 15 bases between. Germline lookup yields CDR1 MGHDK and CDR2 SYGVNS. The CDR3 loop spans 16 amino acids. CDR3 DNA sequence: TGTGCCAGCAGTGAATTGGGGGGGCGGGTGAACAATGAGCAGTTCTTC. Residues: CASSELGGRVNNEQFF. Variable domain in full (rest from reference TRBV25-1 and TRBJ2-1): EADIYQTPRYLVIGTGKKITLECSQTMGHDKMYWYQQDPGMELHLIHYSYGVNSTEKGDLSSESTVSRIRTEHFPLTLESARPSHTSQYLCASSELGGRVNNEQFFGPGTRLTVL.

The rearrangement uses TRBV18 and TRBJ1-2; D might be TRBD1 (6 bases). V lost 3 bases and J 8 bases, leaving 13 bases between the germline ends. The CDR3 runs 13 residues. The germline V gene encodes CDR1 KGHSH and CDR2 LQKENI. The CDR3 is CASSPEDSRGYTF. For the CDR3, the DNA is TGTGCCAGCTCACCCGAGGACAGTCGGGGCTACACCTTC. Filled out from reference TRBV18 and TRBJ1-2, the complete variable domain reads NAGVMQNPRHLVRRRGQEARLRCSPMKGHSHVYWYRQLPEEGLKFMVYLQKENIIDESGMPKERFSAEFPKEGPSILRIQQVVRGDSAAYFCASSPEDSRGYTFGSGTRLTVV.

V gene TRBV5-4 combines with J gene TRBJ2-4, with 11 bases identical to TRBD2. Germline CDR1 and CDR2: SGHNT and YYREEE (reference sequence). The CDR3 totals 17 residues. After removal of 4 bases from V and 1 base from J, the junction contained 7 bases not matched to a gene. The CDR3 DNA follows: TGTGCCAGCAGCGGCGGTAGCGGGAGGGACGCCAAAAACATTCAGTACTTC. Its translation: CASSGGSGRDAKNIQYF.

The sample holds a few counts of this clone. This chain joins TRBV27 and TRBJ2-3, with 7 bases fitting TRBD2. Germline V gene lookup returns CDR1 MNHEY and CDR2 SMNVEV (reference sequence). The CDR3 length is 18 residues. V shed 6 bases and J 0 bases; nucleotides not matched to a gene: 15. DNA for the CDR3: TGTGCCAGCAGGGCAGCCCCGGAAGCGGGACTTAGCACAGATACGCAGTATTTT. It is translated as CASRAAPEAGLSTDTQYF.

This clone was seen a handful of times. CDR3 loop: CASSKQGDNQPQHF. CDR3 bases: TGTGCCAGCAGTAAACAGGGGGACAATCAGCCCCAGCATTTT. The genes are TRBV6-5 and TRBJ1-5; TRBD1 matches 8 bases. The CDR3 contains 14 residues. With 5 bases clipped from V and 3 bases from J, the junction kept 3 bases outside the gene matches. Germline CDR1 and CDR2: MNHEY and SVGAGI.

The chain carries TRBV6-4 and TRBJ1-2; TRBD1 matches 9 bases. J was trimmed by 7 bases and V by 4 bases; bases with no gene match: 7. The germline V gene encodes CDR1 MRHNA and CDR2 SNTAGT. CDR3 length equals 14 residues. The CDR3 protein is CASSAGTGKSGYTF. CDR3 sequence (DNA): TGTGCCAGCAGTGCCGGGACAGGGAAGTCTGGCTACACCTTC.

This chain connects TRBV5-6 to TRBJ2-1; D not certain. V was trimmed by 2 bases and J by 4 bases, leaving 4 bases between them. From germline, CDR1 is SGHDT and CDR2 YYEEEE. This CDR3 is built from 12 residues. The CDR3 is CASSFWYNEQFF. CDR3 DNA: TGTGCCAGCAGCTTCTGGTACAATGAGCAGTTCTTC. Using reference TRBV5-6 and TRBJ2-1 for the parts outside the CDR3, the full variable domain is DAGVTQSPTHLIKTRGQQVTLRCSPKSGHDTVSWYQQALGQGPQFIFQYYEEEERQRGNFPDRFSGHQFPNYSSELNVNALLLGDSALYLCASSFWYNEQFFGPGTRLTVL.

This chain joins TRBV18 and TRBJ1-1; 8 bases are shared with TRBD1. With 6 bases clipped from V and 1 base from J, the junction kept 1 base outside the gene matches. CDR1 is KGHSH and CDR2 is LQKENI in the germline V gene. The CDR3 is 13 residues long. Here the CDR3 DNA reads TGTGCCAGCTCTACAGGGGGGAACACTGAAGCTTTCTTT. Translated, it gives CASSTGGNTEAFF.

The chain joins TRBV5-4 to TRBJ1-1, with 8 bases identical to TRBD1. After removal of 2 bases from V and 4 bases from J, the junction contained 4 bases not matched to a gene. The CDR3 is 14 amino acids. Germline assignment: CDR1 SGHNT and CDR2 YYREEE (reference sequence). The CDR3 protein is CASSFDRGGTEAFF. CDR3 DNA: TGTGCCAGCAGCTTCGACAGGGGAGGCACTGAAGCTTTCTTT.

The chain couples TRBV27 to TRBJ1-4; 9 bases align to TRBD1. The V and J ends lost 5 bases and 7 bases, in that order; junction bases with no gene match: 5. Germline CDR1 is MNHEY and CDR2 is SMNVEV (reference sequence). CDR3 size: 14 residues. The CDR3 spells CASSTGTGREKLFF. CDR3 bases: TGTGCCAGCAGTACCGGGACAGGGCGTGAAAAACTGTTTTTT.

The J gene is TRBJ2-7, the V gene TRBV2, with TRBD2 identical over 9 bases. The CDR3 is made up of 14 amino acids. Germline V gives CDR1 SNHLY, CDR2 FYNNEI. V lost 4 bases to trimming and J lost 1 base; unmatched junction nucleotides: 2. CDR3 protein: CASSAREGSYEQYF. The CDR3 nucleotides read TGTGCCAGCAGTGCGCGGGAGGGGTCCTACGAGCAGTACTTC.

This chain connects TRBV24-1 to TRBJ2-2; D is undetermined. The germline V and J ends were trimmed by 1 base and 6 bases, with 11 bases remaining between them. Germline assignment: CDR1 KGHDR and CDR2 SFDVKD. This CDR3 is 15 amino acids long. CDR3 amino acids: CATSDFKRSPGELFF. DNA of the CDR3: TGTGCCACCAGTGATTTTAAGCGTTCACCCGGGGAGCTGTTTTTT.

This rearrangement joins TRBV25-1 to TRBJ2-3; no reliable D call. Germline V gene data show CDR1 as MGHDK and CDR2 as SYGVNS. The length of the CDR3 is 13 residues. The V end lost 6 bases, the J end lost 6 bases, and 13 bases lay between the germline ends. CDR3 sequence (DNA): TGTGCCAGCAGCCGAGCCCCCCGCGATACGCAGTATTTT. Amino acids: CASSRAPRDTQYF. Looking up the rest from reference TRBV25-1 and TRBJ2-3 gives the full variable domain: EADIYQTPRYLVIGTGKKITLECSQTMGHDKMYWYQQDPGMELHLIHYSYGVNSTEKGDLSSESTVSRIRTEHFPLTLESARPSHTSQYLCASSRAPRDTQYFGPGTRLTVL.

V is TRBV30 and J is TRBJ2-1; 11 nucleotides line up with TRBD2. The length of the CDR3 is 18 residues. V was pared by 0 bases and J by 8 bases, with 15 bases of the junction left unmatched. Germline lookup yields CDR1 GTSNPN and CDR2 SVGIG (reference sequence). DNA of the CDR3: TGTGCCTGGAGTGTACGGAATAGCGGGAGGGCCCGCACGGATGAGCAGTTCTTC. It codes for CAWSVRNSGRARTDEQFF.

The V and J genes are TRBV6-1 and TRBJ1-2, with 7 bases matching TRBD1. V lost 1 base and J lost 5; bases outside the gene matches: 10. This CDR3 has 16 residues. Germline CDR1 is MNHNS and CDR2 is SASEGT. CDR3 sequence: CASSEGVGQTTYGYTF. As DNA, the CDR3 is TGTGCCAGCAGTGAAGGGGTGGGACAGACGACTTATGGCTACACCTTC.

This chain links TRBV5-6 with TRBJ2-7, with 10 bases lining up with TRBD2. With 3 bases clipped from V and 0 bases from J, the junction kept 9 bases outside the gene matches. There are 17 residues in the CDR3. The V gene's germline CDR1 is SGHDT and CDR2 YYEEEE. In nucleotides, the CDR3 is TGTGCCAGCAGCTCCACTCGGACTAGCGGCAGCTCCTACGAGCAGTACTTC. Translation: CASSSTRTSGSSYEQYF.

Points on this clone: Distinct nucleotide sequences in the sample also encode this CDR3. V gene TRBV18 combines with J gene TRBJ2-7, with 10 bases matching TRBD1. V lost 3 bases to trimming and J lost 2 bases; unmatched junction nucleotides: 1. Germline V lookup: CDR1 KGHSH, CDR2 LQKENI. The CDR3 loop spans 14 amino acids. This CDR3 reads CASSPGQGTYEQYF. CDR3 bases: TGTGCCAGCTCACCGGGACAGGGGACCTACGAGCAGTACTTC.

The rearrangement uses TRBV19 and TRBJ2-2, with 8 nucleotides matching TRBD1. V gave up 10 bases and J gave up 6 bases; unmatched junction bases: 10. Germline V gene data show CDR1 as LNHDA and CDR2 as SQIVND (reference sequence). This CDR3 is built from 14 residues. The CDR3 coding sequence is TGTGCCACCAAGGACAGGGTGTCGGCCGGGGAGCTGTTTTTT. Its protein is CATKDRVSAGELFF.

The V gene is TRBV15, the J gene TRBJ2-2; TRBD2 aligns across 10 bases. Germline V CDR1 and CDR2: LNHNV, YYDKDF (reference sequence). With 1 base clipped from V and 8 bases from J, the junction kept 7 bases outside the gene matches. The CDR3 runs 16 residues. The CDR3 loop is CATSRVASGREGELFF. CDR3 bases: TGTGCCACCAGCAGAGTTGCTAGCGGGAGAGAGGGGGAGCTGTTTTTT.

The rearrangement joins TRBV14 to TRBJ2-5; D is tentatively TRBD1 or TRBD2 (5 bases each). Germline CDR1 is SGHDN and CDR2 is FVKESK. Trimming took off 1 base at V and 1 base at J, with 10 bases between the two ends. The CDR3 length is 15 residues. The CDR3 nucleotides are TGTGCCAGCAGCCAAGTAGCAGGGAGCCAAGAGACCCAGTACTTC. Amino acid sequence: CASSQVAGSQETQYF. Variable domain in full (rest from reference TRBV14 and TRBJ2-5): EAGVTQFPSHSVIEKGQTVTLRCDPISGHDNLYWYRRVMGKEIKFLLHFVKESKQDESGMPNNRFLAERTGGTYSTLKVQPAELEDSGVYFCASSQVAGSQETQYFGPGTRLLVL.

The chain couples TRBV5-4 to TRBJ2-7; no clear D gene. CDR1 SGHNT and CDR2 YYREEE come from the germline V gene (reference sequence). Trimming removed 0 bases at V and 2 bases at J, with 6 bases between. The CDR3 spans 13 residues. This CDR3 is CASSLGEAYEQYF. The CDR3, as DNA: TGTGCCAGCAGCTTGGGGGAAGCCTACGAGCAGTACTTC.

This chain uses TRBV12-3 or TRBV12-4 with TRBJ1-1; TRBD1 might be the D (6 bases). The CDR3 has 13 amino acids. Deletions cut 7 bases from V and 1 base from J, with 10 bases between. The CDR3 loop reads CASTGHPNTEAFF. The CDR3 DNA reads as TGTGCCAGCACGGGACACCCGAACACTGAAGCTTTCTTT.

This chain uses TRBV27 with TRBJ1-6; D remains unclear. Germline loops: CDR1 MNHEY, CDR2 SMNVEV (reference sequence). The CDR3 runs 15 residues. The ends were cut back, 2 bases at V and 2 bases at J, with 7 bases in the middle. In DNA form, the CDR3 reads TGTGCCAGCAGTTTAGCGGTTACCTATAATTCACCCCTCCACTTT. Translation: CASSLAVTYNSPLHF.

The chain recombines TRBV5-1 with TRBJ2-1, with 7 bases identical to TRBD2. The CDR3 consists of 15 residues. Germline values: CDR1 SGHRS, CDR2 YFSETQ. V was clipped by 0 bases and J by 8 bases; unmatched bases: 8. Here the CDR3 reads CASSLDGGGPDEQFF. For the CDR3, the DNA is TGCGCCAGCAGCTTGGACGGGGGAGGGCCGGATGAGCAGTTCTTC.

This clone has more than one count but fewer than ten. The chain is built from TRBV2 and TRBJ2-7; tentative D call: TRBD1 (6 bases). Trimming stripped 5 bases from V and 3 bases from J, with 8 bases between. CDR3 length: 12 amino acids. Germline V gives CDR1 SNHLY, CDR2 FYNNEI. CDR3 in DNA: TGTGCCAGCAGTCAACAGGGCTACGAGCAGTACTTC. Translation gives CASSQQGYEQYF.

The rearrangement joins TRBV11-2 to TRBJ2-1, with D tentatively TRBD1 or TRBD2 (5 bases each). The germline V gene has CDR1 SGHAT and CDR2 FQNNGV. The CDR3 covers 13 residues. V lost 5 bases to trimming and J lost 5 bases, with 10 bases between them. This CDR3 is CASSRDQHNEQFF. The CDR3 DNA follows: TGTGCCAGCAGCCGGGACCAGCACAATGAGCAGTTCTTC.